The 5 T cell receptor beta chains given below trace back to one sample, sequenced in a study of T cells in localized non-small cell lung cancer. TCRdb's copy holds only in-frame clones and misses some; the assay was immunoSEQ multiplex PCR. The data show 25,000 to 30,000 clones, 91% seen once. Material: peripheral blood, obtained before any cancer treatment. These receptors all come from a female donor of 60 years or more with stage I lung adenocarcinoma.

This chain connects TRBV6-1 to TRBJ2-2; the match to TRBD1 covers 9 bases. The ends lost 4 bases at V and 5 bases at J; junction bases unmatched: 5. The CDR3 is 15 amino acids. Germline CDR1 reads MNHNS; CDR2 reads SASEGT. CDR3 loop: CASSAPGTGTGELFF. DNA of the CDR3: TGTGCCAGCAGTGCCCCCGGGACAGGGACCGGGGAGCTGTTTTTT.

This clone was found once. This chain joins TRBV7-8 and TRBJ2-1; 13 bases align to TRBD2. The trim removed 2 bases at V and 5 bases at J, leaving 12 bases unmatched. From germline, CDR1 is SGHVS and CDR2 FQNEAQ. The CDR3 extends over 19 amino acids. The CDR3 DNA is TGTGCCAGCAGCTTATCCGGGGGATCCGGGACTAGCGGGGACAATGAGCAGTTCTTC. Translation: CASSLSGGSGTSGDNEQFF.

The chain combines TRBV28 with TRBJ2-3, with D perhaps TRBD1 (6 bases). This CDR3 is 13 amino acids long. V was pared by 6 bases and J by 3 bases, with 10 bases between. CDR1 is MDHEN, CDR2 SYDVKM, per germline. The CDR3 region has the DNA TGTGCCAGCAGCTCAGGGGCTACAGATACGCAGTATTTT. Its translation: CASSSGATDTQYF.

The chain couples TRBV2 to TRBJ1-3; no clear D gene. Trimming took off 5 bases at V and 0 bases at J, with 14 bases between the two ends. The CDR3 is 16 residues long. CDR1 SNHLY and CDR2 FYNNEI come from the germline V gene. DNA for the CDR3: TGTGCCAGCAGTTACCAGGCTCCCTCCTCTGGAAACACCATATATTTT. Protein product: CASSYQAPSSGNTIYF.

The chain combines TRBV6-5 with TRBJ2-5, with 7 bases aligning to TRBD1. The CDR3 is 12 amino acids. Unmatched junction bases numbered 2, after V lost 6 bases and J lost 4 bases. Germline assignment: CDR1 MNHEY and CDR2 SVGAGI. The CDR3 protein is CASSRGTETQYF. The CDR3, as DNA: TGTGCCAGCAGCAGGGGGACAGAGACCCAGTACTTC.